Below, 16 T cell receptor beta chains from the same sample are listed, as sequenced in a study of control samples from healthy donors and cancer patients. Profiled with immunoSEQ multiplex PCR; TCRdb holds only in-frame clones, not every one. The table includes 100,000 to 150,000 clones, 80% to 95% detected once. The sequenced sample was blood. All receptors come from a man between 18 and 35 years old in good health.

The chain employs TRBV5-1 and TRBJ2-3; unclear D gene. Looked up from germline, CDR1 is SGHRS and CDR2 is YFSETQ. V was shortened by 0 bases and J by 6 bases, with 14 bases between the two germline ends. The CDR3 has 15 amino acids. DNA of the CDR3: TGCGCCAGCAGCTTGGGAGGCAGTTTTGCTGATACGCAGTATTTT. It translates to CASSLGGSFADTQYF.

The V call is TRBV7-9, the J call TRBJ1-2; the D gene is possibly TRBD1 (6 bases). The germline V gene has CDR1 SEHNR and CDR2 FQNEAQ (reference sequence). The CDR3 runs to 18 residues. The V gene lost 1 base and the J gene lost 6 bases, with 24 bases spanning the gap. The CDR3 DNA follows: TGTGCCAGCAGCTTAGGCCGCGGCCAGGGGATGGGGAAGAATGGCTACACCTTC. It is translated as CASSLGRGQGMGKNGYTF. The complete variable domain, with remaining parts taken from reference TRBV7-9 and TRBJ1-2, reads DTGVSQNPRHKITKRGQNVTFRCDPISEHNRLYWYRQTLGQGPEFLTYFQNEAQLEKSRLLSDRFSAERPKGSFSTLEIQRTEQGDSAMYLCASSLGRGQGMGKNGYTFGSGTRLTVV.

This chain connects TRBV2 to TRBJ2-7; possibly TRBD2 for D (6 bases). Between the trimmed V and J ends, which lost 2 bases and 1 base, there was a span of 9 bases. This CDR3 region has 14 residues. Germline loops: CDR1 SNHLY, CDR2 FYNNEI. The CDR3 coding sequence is TGTGCCAGCAGTGAAATTGGGACTTCCTACGAGCAGTACTTC. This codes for CASSEIGTSYEQYF.

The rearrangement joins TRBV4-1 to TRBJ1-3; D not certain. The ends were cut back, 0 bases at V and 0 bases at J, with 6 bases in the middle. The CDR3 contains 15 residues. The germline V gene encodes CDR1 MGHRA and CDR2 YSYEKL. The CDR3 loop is CASSQDPGSGNTIYF. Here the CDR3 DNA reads TGCGCCAGCAGCCAAGATCCGGGCTCTGGAAACACCATATATTTT.

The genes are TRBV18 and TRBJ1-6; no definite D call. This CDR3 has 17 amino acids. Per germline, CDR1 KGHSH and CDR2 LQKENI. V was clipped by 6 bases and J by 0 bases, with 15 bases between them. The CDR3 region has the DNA TGTGCCAGCTCGCCCGAGGGCGGTAGCTCCTATAATTCACCCCTCCACTTT. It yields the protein CASSPEGGSSYNSPLHF. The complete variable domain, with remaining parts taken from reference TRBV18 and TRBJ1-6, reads NAGVMQNPRHLVRRRGQEARLRCSPMKGHSHVYWYRQLPEEGLKFMVYLQKENIIDESGMPKERFSAEFPKEGPSILRIQQVVRGDSAAYFCASSPEGGSSYNSPLHFGNGTRLTVT.

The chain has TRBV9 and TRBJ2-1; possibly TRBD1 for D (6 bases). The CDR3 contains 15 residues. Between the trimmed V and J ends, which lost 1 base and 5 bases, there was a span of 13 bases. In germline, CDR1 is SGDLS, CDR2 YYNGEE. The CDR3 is CASSVNPQGNNEQFF. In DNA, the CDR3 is TGTGCCAGCAGCGTAAACCCGCAGGGGAACAATGAGCAGTTCTTC. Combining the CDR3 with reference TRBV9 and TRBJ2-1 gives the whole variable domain DSGVTQTPKHLITATGQRVTLRCSPRSGDLSVYWYQQSLDQGLQFLIQYYNGEERAKGNILERFSAQQFPDLHSELNLSSLELGDSALYFCASSVNPQGNNEQFFGPGTRLTVL.

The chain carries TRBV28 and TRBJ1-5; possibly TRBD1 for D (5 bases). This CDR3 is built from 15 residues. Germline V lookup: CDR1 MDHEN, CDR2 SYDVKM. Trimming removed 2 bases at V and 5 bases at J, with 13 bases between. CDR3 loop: CASSLRRGWDQPQHF. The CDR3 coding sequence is TGTGCCAGCAGTTTACGAAGGGGTTGGGATCAGCCCCAGCATTTT. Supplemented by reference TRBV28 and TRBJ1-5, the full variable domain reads DVKVTQSSRYLVKRTGEKVFLECVQDMDHENMFWYRQDPGLGLRLIYFSYDVKMKEKGDIPEGYSVSREKKERFSLILESASTNQTSMYLCASSLRRGWDQPQHFGDGTRLSIL.

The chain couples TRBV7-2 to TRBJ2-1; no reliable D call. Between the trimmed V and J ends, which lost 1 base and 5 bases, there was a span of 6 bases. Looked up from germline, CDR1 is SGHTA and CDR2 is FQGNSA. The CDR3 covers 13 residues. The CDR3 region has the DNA TGTGCCAGCAGCTTAGACCTTAACAATGAGCAGTTCTTC. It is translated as CASSLDLNNEQFF.

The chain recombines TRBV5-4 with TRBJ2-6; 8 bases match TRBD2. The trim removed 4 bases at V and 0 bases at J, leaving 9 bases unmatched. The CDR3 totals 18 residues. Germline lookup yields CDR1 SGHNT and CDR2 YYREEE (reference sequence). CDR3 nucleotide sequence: TGTGCCAGCAGCACAGCCGGGGGGGTTGACTCTGGGGCCAACGTCCTGACTTTC. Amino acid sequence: CASSTAGGVDSGANVLTF.

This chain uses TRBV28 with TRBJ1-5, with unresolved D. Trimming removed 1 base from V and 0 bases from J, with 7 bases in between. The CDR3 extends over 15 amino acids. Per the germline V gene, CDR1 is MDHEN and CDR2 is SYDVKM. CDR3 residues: CASSLYSYSNQPQHF. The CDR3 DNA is TGTGCCAGCAGTTTATATTCCTATAGCAATCAGCCCCAGCATTTT.

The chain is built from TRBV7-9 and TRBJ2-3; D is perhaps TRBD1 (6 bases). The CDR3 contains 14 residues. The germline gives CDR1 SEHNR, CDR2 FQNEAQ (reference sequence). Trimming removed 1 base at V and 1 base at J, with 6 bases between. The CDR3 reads CASSLDRGTDTQYF. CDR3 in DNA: TGTGCCAGCAGCTTAGACAGGGGCACAGATACGCAGTATTTT.

CDR3 sequence reads: CASSSSGGEGYLSYEQYF. The CDR3, as DNA: TGTGCCAGCAGCTCTAGTGGGGGTGAAGGTTACCTCTCCTACGAGCAGTACTTC. The chain combines TRBV7-7 with TRBJ2-7; D possibly uses TRBD1 or TRBD2 (5 bases each). Trimming stripped 4 bases from V and 0 bases from J, with 22 bases between. Germline CDR1 is SSHAT and CDR2 is FNYEAQ (reference sequence). This CDR3 has 18 residues.

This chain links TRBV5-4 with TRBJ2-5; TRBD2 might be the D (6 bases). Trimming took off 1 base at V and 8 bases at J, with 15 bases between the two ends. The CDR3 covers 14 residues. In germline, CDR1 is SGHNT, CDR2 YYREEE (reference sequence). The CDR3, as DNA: TGTGCCAGCAGCTTGATTTCTCCCACTAGCACCCAGTACTTC. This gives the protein CASSLISPTSTQYF.

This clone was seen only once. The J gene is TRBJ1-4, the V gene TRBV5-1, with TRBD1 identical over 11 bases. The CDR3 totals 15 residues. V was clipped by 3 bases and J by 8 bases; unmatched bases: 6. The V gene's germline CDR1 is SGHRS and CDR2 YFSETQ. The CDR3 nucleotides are TGCGCCAGCAGCTCGGACAGGGGGCGCGGCGAAAAACTGTTTTTT. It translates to CASSSDRGRGEKLFF.

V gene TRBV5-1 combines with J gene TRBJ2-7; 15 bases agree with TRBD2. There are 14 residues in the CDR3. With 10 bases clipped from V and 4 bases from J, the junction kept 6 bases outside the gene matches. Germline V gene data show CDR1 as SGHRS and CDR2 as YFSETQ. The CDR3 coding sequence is TGCGCCTCCCAGGGACTAGCGGGGGGTTACGAGCAGTACTTC. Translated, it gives CASQGLAGGYEQYF. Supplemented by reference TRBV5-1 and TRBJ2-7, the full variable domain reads KAGVTQTPRYLIKTRGQQVTLSCSPISGHRSVSWYQQTPGQGLQFLFEYFSETQRNKGNFPGRFSGRQFSNSRSEMNVSTLELGDSALYLCASQGLAGGYEQYFGPGTRLTVT.

This chain's CDR3 is CASSQSLPGKRTEAFF. Written as DNA, the CDR3 is TGCGCCAGCAGCCAATCACTACCGGGAAAGCGGACTGAAGCTTTCTTT. The V call is TRBV4-1, the J call TRBJ1-1; D gene unclear. The CDR3 loop spans 16 amino acids. V was cut by 2 bases and J by 5 bases, with 18 bases left in between. Germline CDR1 MGHRA, CDR2 YSYEKL.